In this sample, the clone carrying this T cell receptor (beta chain) turned up many times. Original analysis: Nucleated cell counts were estimated from reference gene primer amplification. Produced via immunoSEQ multiplex PCR; TCRdb's table is partial and in-frame only. The V and J calls and the clone size are those of that table, but D and trimming were determined from the DNA. The sample gives about 220,000 clones, around 83% of which show up once; about 5.6% is in the top ten. This record belongs to a study of blood T cell repertoires in COVID-19. The clonotype was recovered from a woman between 70 and 85 years old with COVID-19, enrolled during active disease. The sequencing input was peripheral blood.

The CDR3 bases are TGCGCCAGCAGCCAAGCAGGGGACGCCATCTATGGCTACACCTTC. Its translation: CASSQAGDAIYGYTF. This rearrangement joins TRBV4-1 to TRBJ1-2; weak D call: TRBD1 (6 bases). The germline V and J ends were trimmed by 1 base and 4 bases, with 13 bases remaining between them. Germline assignment: CDR1 MGHRA and CDR2 YSYEKL. The CDR3 has 15 residues.